A single sample gave rise to the 30 T cell receptor beta chains below, sequenced in a study of T cells in Graves' hyperthyroidism and ophthalmopathy. Regions amplified from RNA transcripts were the TCR beta CDR3 regions. The TCR CDR3 was amplified in a first-round RT-PCR using the HTBI primer set. TCRdb itself ran the multiplex PCR reads through MiXCR, one entry per CDR3 protein. The sample has 250,000 to 300,000 distinct CDR3 sequences, about 13% seen once. Sequencing was carried out using blood. Receptors were obtained from a woman between 40 and 50 years old with Graves' hyperthyroidism.

This clonotype was seen many times. The chain has TRBV2 and TRBJ1-1; maybe TRBD1 (5 bases). CDR1 SNHLY and CDR2 FYNNEI come from the germline V gene. Between the trimmed V and J ends, which lost 6 bases and 1 base, there was a span of 18 bases. This CDR3 is 16 amino acids long. The CDR3 DNA follows: TGTGCCAGCAGCCCAAGGGCACACGGGGGGAACACTGAAGCTTTCTTT. Translating it yields CASSPRAHGGNTEAFF.

This clonotype was found many times. This CDR3 is CASSLESQPQHF. The CDR3 nucleotides are TGTGCCAGCAGTTTGGAAAGTCAGCCCCAGCATTTT. The chain has TRBV28 and TRBJ1-5; D gene uncertain. The CDR3 runs to 12 residues. Deletions cut 3 bases from V and 6 bases from J, with 6 bases between. The germline CDR1 and CDR2 sequences are MDHEN and SYDVKM.

This clonotype occurred many times. The chain carries TRBV6-1 and TRBJ1-2, with D uncertain. Germline assignment: CDR1 MNHNS and CDR2 SASEGT. This CDR3 has 12 amino acids. V lost 6 bases to trimming and J lost 8 bases, with 13 bases between them. The CDR3 loop reads CASSSPPGGYTF. CDR3 bases: TGTGCCAGCAGCAGCCCCCCGGGGGGCTACACCTTC.

This clonotype was seen only a few times. CDR3 nucleotides: TGTGCCAGCAGTTGGACCTTGAACACCGGGGAGCTGTTTTTT. Translation: CASSWTLNTGELFF. The chain combines TRBV6-1 with TRBJ2-2; D gene uncertain. The CDR3 consists of 14 residues. CDR1 and CDR2 from the germline V gene are MNHNS and SASEGT. Trimming left V 5 bases short and J 1 base short, with 8 bases between.

In this sample, this clonotype turned up many times. The chain has TRBV2 and TRBJ1-4; the D gene is possibly TRBD1 (6 bases). Per germline, CDR1 SNHLY and CDR2 FYNNEI. Trimming cost V 6 bases and J 4 bases, with 12 bases left between them. The CDR3 has 14 amino acids. The CDR3: CASRDSRSNEKLFF. The CDR3 bases are TGTGCCAGCAGGGACAGTCGAAGTAATGAAAAACTGTTTTTT.

This clonotype came up a few times. V gene TRBV10-3 combines with J gene TRBJ2-1, with 12 nucleotides matching TRBD2. V lost 6 bases to trimming and J lost 8 bases; unmatched junction nucleotides: 8. The V gene's germline CDR1 is ENHRY and CDR2 SYGVKD. The CDR3 covers 15 residues. The CDR3 spells CAISPGTSGWDEQFF. The CDR3 DNA sequence: TGTGCCATCAGCCCCGGGACTAGCGGGTGGGATGAGCAGTTCTTC.

Only a few counts were recorded for this clonotype. V gene TRBV5-4 combines with J gene TRBJ2-5; D is ambiguous. Looked up from germline, CDR1 is SGHNT and CDR2 is YYREEE (reference sequence). CDR3 length: 13 residues. Trimming stripped 1 base from V and 1 base from J, with 5 bases between. CDR3 bases: TGTGCCAGCAGCTTGCCCAGCCAAGAGACCCAGTACTTC. Its translation is CASSLPSQETQYF.

The chain carries TRBV18 and TRBJ1-4; D is possibly TRBD1 (5 bases). From germline, CDR1 is KGHSH and CDR2 LQKENI. The V gene lost 0 bases and the J gene lost 7 bases, with 12 bases spanning the gap. The length of the CDR3 is 15 residues. The CDR3 reads CASSPPARGGEKLFF. CDR3 in DNA: TGTGCCAGCTCACCACCGGCGAGGGGCGGTGAAAAACTGTTTTTT.

This clonotype has a count of ten or more. This rearrangement joins TRBV27 to TRBJ2-1; possibly TRBD1 for D (5 bases). Trimming removed 5 bases from V and 11 bases from J, with 16 bases in between. The CDR3 loop spans 13 amino acids. Per germline, CDR1 MNHEY and CDR2 SMNVEV (reference sequence). The CDR3: CASSPLGAGKQFF. CDR3 DNA: TGTGCCAGCAGTCCCCTTGGGGCAGGGAAGCAGTTCTTC.

The chain combines TRBV20-1 with TRBJ1-5; D is uncertain. Trimming cost V 3 bases and J 6 bases, with 18 bases left between them. From germline, CDR1 is DFQATT and CDR2 SNEGSKA (reference sequence). This CDR3 region has 15 residues. The DNA for the CDR3 is TGCAGTGCTAGCTCCTCCGCCGTAGGCACTCAGCCCCAGCATTTT. Translating it yields CSASSSAVGTQPQHF.

The J gene is TRBJ1-1, the V gene TRBV4-2; D might be TRBD1 (6 bases). The CDR3 is 15 residues long. CDR1 and CDR2 (germline): LGHNA, YNFKEQ. V dropped 0 bases and J dropped 1 base, with 9 bases sitting between them. The CDR3 here is CASSQEPGANTEAFF. The CDR3 coding sequence is TGTGCCAGCAGCCAAGAACCGGGGGCGAACACTGAAGCTTTCTTT.

This clonotype has more than one count but fewer than ten. This CDR3 is CASSQFGQTGVTEAFF. The CDR3 DNA sequence: TGCGCCAGCAGCCAATTCGGTCAAACAGGGGTCACTGAAGCTTTCTTT. The chain combines TRBV4-1 with TRBJ1-1; TRBD1 matches 7 bases. The CDR3 has 16 amino acids. CDR1 and CDR2 from the germline V gene are MGHRA and YSYEKL. Germline trimming cut 2 bases from V and 4 bases from J; bases unmatched to any gene: 10.

This clonotype occurred many times. This rearrangement joins TRBV12-3 or TRBV12-4 to TRBJ2-5; 8 bases are shared with TRBD1. V gave up 6 bases and J gave up 4 bases; unmatched junction bases: 7. This CDR3 has 14 residues. CDR3 DNA sequence: TGTGCCAGCAGCCCTGCAGGGGGCCGAGAGACCCAGTACTTC. This codes for CASSPAGGRETQYF.

With regard to this clonotype: Just one base apart from a much larger clone, this may be a read error. J is TRBJ2-1 and V is TRBV30; 11 nucleotides align to TRBD1. CDR1 GTSNPN and CDR2 SVGIG come from the germline V gene (reference sequence). V shed 5 bases and J 13 bases; nucleotides not matched to a gene: 13. The CDR3 sequence is 14 residues long. In DNA form, the CDR3 reads TGTGCCTGGGGTCTCCGGGACAGGGGGAACATTCAGTTCTTC. This encodes CAWGLRDRGNIQFF.

This clonotype was seen many times. The V call is TRBV20-1, the J call TRBJ2-7; the D is unclear. The CDR3 extends over 11 amino acids. The V end was cut by 1 base, the J end by 7 bases, with 8 bases between. CDR1 DFQATT and CDR2 SNEGSKA come from the germline V gene (reference sequence). The CDR3 region is CSARGGLEQYF. DNA for the CDR3: TGCAGTGCTAGAGGGGGATTGGAGCAGTACTTC.

This clonotype was seen ten or more times. This rearrangement joins TRBV4-1 to TRBJ1-1, with 8 nucleotides matching TRBD1. This CDR3 spans 15 amino acids. V was clipped by 3 bases and J by 1 base; unmatched bases: 4. Germline V CDR1 and CDR2: MGHRA, YSYEKL. The CDR3 sequence: CASSHPGTGNTEAFF. Here the CDR3 DNA reads TGCGCCAGCAGCCACCCCGGGACAGGGAACACTGAAGCTTTCTTT.

This clonotype was counted many times. V usage is TRBV2 and J usage is TRBJ2-3, with D tentatively TRBD1 or TRBD2 (6 bases each). V lost 7 bases and J 10 bases, leaving 15 bases between the germline ends. Germline lookup yields CDR1 SNHLY and CDR2 FYNNEI. The CDR3 runs to 12 residues. CDR3 in DNA: TGTGCCAGCACCGGCGCTGGGGGGCCGCAGTATTTT. It yields the protein CASTGAGGPQYF.

In its sample, this clonotype was seen many times. The chain is built from TRBV7-8 and TRBJ2-7, with no clear D. The CDR3 is 12 residues long. Germline CDR1 and CDR2: SGHVS and FQNEAQ. V gave up 8 bases and J gave up 2 bases, with 10 bases separating them. CDR3 coding DNA: TGTGCCAGCGTCCACCCTCCCTACGAGCAGTACTTC. This codes for CASVHPPYEQYF.

At least ten counts were recorded for this clonotype. The rearrangement joins TRBV28 to TRBJ2-5, with 7 bases fitting TRBD2. Germline V gives CDR1 MDHEN, CDR2 SYDVKM. The CDR3 consists of 15 residues. The J segment lost 2 bases and the V segment lost 7 bases, leaving 10 bases of the junction unmatched. DNA for the CDR3: TGTGCCAGCACCCCAAGACTAGCACCTCAAGAGACCCAGTACTTC. Translating gives CASTPRLAPQETQYF.

A remark on this clonotype: A read error may explain this, as a much larger clone is one base away. The chain carries TRBV3-1 and TRBJ2-3; 10 bases fit TRBD2. V shed 4 bases, J shed 7 bases, and the junction held 11 bases outside the gene matches. Per germline, CDR1 LGHDT and CDR2 YNNKEL (reference sequence). The CDR3 loop spans 16 amino acids. CDR3 residues: CASSPEPSGSRNTQYF. In DNA form, the CDR3 reads TGTGCCAGCAGCCCCGAACCTAGCGGGAGTCGGAATACGCAGTATTTT.

A few counts support this clonotype. The V call is TRBV15, the J call TRBJ1-1; no definite D call. The germline gives CDR1 LNHNV, CDR2 YYDKDF (reference sequence). The length of the CDR3 is 16 residues. V dropped 0 bases and J dropped 4 bases, with 15 bases sitting between them. The CDR3 bases are TGTGCCACCAGCAGAGATTATGCTAATCGGGGCACTGAAGCTTTCTTT. Protein product: CATSRDYANRGTEAFF.

This clonotype was seen ten or more times. The CDR3 sequence: CASSEIWAAPGRGQGDTQYF. In DNA form, the CDR3 reads TGTGCCAGCAGTGAGATTTGGGCGGCTCCTGGGCGGGGACAGGGTGATACGCAGTATTTT. The chain couples TRBV2 to TRBJ2-3, with 9 bases identical to TRBD1. CDR1 and CDR2 from the germline V gene are SNHLY and FYNNEI. V was clipped by 3 bases and J by 6 bases; unmatched bases: 22. The CDR3 is made up of 20 amino acids.

The chain couples TRBV20-1 to TRBJ2-7; 8 bases are a match to TRBD1. CDR3 size: 14 residues. V lost 3 bases to trimming and J lost 0 bases; unmatched junction nucleotides: 4. The V gene's germline CDR1 is DFQATT and CDR2 SNEGSKA (reference sequence). The CDR3: CSASPGTGSYEQYF. CDR3 nucleotides: TGCAGTGCTAGCCCTGGGACAGGCTCCTACGAGCAGTACTTC.

This clonotype appeared a few times. This chain links TRBV6-1 with TRBJ2-3, with TRBD2 identical over 8 bases. The V segment lost 6 bases and the J segment 5 bases; nucleotides outside the gene matches: 7. Germline values: CDR1 MNHNS, CDR2 SASEGT. The CDR3 totals 14 residues. Here the CDR3 reads CASRLGLGQDTQYF. The CDR3 DNA reads TGTGCCAGCAGGTTGGGACTAGGGCAAGATACGCAGTATTTT.

This clonotype was counted many times. The rearrangement uses TRBV9 and TRBJ1-2; D is unclear. Germline CDR1 SGDLS, CDR2 YYNGEE. There are 13 residues in the CDR3. V lost 1 base, J lost 7 bases, and 11 bases lay in between. The CDR3 protein is CASSVNPDGGYTF. CDR3 sequence (DNA): TGTGCCAGCAGCGTAAACCCGGACGGTGGCTACACCTTC. Using reference TRBV9 and TRBJ1-2 for the parts outside the CDR3, the full variable domain is DSGVTQTPKHLITATGQRVTLRCSPRSGDLSVYWYQQSLDQGLQFLIQYYNGEERAKGNILERFSAQQFPDLHSELNLSSLELGDSALYFCASSVNPDGGYTFGSGTRLTVV.

A note on this clonotype: Possible read error: a much larger clone is one base away. This chain uses TRBV10-3 with TRBJ2-1; no reliable D call. Deletions cut 0 bases from V and 10 bases from J, with 13 bases between. This CDR3 region has 14 residues. The germline CDR1 and CDR2 sequences are ENHRY and SYGVKD. This CDR3 is CAISESNSATEQFF. CDR3 DNA: TGTGCCATCAGTGAGTCGAATTCCGCGACGGAGCAGTTCTTC.

This clonotype was recorded at least ten times. The chain is built from TRBV6-1 and TRBJ1-5; 11 bases agree with TRBD1. V shed 6 bases, J shed 7 bases, and the junction held 2 bases outside the gene matches. Germline values: CDR1 MNHNS, CDR2 SASEGT. The CDR3 consists of 13 residues. The CDR3: CASRRTGGQPQHF. DNA of the CDR3: TGTGCCAGCAGACGGACAGGGGGCCAGCCCCAGCATTTT.

The rearrangement joins TRBV2 to TRBJ2-5, with D possibly TRBD2 on 5 matching bases. V lost 5 bases and J 5 bases, leaving 15 bases between the germline ends. The CDR3 has 14 amino acids. Germline-derived CDR1 and CDR2 are SNHLY and FYNNEI. CDR3 bases: TGTGCCAGCAGTCACGCAGCGGAAGAGGAGACCCAGTACTTC. It is translated as CASSHAAEEETQYF. Using reference TRBV2 and TRBJ2-5 for the parts outside the CDR3, the full variable domain is EPEVTQTPSHQVTQMGQEVILRCVPISNHLYFYWYRQILGQKVEFLVSFYNNEISEKSEIFDDQFSVERPDGSNFTLKIRSTKLEDSAMYFCASSHAAEEETQYFGPGTRLLVL.

This clonotype turned up a few times. The genes are TRBV28 and TRBJ2-7, with TRBD2 matching over 16 bases. The trim removed 5 bases at V and 2 bases at J, leaving 6 bases unmatched. There are 17 residues in the CDR3. CDR1 is MDHEN and CDR2 is SYDVKM in the germline V gene. The CDR3 reads CASSPPGLAGGTYEQYF. Here the CDR3 DNA reads TGTGCCAGCAGTCCGCCGGGACTAGCGGGAGGGACCTACGAGCAGTACTTC.

In this sample, this clonotype turned up many times. The chain combines TRBV18 with TRBJ2-5, with D perhaps TRBD2 (5 bases). V lost 4 bases to trimming and J lost 4 bases, with 13 bases between them. Germline V CDR1 and CDR2: KGHSH, LQKENI. The CDR3 contains 14 residues. CDR3 DNA: TGTGCCAGCTCACTTCCTGGACTTCGAGAGACCCAGTACTTC. Protein: CASSLPGLRETQYF.